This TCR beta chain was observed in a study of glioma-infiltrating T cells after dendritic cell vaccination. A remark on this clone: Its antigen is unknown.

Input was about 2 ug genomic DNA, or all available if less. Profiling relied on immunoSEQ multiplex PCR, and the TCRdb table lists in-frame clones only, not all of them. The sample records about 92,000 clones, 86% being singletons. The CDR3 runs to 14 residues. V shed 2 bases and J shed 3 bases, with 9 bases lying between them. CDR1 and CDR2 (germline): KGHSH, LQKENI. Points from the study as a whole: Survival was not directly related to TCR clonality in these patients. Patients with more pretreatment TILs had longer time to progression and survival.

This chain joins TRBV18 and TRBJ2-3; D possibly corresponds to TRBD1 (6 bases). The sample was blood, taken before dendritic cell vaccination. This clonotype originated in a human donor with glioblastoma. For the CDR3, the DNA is TGTGCCAGCTCACCAGACAGGTCTACAGATACGCAGTATTTT. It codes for CASSPDRSTDTQYF.